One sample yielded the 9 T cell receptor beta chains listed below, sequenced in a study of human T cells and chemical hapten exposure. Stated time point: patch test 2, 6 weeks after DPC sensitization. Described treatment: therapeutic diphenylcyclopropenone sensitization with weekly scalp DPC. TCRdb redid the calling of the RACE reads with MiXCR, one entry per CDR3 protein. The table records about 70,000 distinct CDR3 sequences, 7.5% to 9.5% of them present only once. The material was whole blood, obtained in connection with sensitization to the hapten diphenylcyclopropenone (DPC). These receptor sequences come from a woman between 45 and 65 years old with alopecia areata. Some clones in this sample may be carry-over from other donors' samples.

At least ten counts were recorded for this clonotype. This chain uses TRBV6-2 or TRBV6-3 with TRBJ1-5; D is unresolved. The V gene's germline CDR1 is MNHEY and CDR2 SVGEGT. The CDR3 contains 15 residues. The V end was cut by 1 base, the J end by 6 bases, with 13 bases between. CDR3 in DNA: TGTGCCAGCAGTTACTTACGGGTAATTACTCAGCCCCAGCATTTT. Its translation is CASSYLRVITQPQHF.

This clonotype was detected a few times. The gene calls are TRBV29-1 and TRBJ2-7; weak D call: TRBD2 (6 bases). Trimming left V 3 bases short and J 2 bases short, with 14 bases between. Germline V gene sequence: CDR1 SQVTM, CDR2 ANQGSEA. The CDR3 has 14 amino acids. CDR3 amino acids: CSVETELAAYEQYF. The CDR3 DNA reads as TGCAGCGTTGAGACGGAACTAGCAGCCTACGAGCAGTACTTC.

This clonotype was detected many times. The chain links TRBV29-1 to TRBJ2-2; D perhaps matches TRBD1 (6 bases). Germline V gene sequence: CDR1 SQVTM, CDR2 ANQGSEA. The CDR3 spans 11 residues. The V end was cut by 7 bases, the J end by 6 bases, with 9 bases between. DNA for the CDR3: TGCAGCGCCGCAGGGGCCGGGGAGCTGTTTTTT. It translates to CSAAGAGELFF.

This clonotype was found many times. The CDR3 spells CSAAGQANTEAFF. The CDR3 region has the DNA TGCAGCGCTGCCGGACAGGCGAACACTGAAGCTTTCTTT. The chain couples TRBV29-1 to TRBJ1-1, with 7 bases lining up with TRBD1. After removal of 7 bases from V and 1 base from J, the junction contained 6 bases not matched to a gene. Germline V gene sequence: CDR1 SQVTM, CDR2 ANQGSEA. The CDR3 covers 13 residues.

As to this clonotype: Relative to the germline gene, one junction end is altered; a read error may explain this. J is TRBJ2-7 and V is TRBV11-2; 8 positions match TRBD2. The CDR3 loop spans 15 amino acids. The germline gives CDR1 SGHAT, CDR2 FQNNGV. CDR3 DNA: TGTGCCAGCAGGTTAGCGGGATTCCGATCCTACGAGCAGTACTTC. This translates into CASRLAGFRSYEQYF.

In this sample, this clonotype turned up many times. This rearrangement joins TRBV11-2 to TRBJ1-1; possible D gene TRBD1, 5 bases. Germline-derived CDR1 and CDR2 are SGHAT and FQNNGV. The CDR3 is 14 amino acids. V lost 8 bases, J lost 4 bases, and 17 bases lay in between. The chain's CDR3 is CASGGTPGITEAFF. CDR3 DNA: TGTGCCAGCGGGGGGACCCCAGGGATCACTGAAGCTTTCTTT.

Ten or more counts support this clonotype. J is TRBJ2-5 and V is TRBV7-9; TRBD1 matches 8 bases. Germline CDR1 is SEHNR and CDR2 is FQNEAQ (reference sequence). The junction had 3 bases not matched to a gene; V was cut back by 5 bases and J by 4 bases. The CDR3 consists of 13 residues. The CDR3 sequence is CASSRTGGETQYF. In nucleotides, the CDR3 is TGTGCCAGCAGCCGTACAGGGGGAGAGACCCAGTACTTC.

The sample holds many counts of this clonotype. Here the CDR3 reads CASSQDPATVDEQFF. The CDR3 DNA reads TGCGCCAGCAGCCAAGATCCAGCTACCGTGGATGAGCAGTTCTTC. The rearrangement links TRBV4-1 to TRBJ2-1; D is undetermined. The germline CDR1 and CDR2 sequences are MGHRA and YSYEKL. Trimming cost V 0 bases and J 8 bases, with 14 bases left between them. The length of the CDR3 is 15 residues.

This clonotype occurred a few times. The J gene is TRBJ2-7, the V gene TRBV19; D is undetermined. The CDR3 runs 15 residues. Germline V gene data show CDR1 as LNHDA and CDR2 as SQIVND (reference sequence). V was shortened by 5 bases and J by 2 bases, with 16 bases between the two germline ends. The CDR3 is CASSFGDSLPYEQYF. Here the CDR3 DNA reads TGTGCCAGTAGTTTCGGCGACTCCCTCCCCTACGAGCAGTACTTC. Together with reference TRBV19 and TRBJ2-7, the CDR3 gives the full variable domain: DGGITQSPKYLFRKEGQNVTLSCEQNLNHDAMYWYRQDPGQGLRLIYYSQIVNDFQKGDIAEGYSVSREKKESFPLTVTSAQKNPTAFYLCASSFGDSLPYEQYFGPGTRLTVT.